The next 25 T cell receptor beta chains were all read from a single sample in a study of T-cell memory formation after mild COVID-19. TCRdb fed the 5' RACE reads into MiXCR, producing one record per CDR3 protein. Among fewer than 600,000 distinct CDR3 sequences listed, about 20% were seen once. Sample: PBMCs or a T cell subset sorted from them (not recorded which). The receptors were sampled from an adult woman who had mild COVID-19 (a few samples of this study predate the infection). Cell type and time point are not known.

CDR3 region: CASSPGGSGVNTGELFF. The DNA of the CDR3 is TGTGCCAGCAGCCCCGGGGGTAGCGGGGTGAACACCGGGGAGCTGTTTTTT. This chain joins TRBV3-1 and TRBJ2-2; 8 bases line up with TRBD2. The ends lost 4 bases at V and 1 base at J; junction bases unmatched: 8. Germline CDR1 and CDR2: LGHDT and YNNKEL (reference sequence). This CDR3 is built from 17 residues. Looking up the rest from reference TRBV3-1 and TRBJ2-2 gives the full variable domain: DTAVSQTPKYLVTQMGNDKSIKCEQNLGHDTMYWYKQDSKKFLKIMFSYNNKELIINETVPNRFSPKSPDKAHLNLHINSLELGDSAVYFCASSPGGSGVNTGELFFGEGSRLTVL.

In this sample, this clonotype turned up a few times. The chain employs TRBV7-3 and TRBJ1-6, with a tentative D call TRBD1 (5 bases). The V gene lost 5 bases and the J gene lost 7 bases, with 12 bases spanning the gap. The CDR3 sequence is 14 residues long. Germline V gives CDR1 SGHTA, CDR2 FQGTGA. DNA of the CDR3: TGTGCCAGCAGCCCCCGGGGGGGGAATTCACCCCTCCACTTT. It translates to CASSPRGGNSPLHF.

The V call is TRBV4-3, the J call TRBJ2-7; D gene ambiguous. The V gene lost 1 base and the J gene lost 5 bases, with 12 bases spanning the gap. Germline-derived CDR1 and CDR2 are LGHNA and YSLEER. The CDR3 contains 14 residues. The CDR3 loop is CASSQVGPRNEQYF. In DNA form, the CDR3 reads TGCGCCAGCAGCCAAGTTGGGCCGAGGAACGAGCAGTACTTC.

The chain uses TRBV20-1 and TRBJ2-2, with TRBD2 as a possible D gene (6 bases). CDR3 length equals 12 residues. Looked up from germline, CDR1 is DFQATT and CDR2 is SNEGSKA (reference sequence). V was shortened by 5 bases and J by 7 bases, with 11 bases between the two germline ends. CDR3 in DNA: TGCAGTGCTGGTCCGGGGGTCGGGGAGCTGTTTTTT. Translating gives CSAGPGVGELFF.

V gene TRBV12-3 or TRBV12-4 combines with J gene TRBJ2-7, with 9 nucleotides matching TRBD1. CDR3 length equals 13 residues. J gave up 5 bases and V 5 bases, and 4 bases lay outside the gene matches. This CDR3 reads CASSTGQGHEQYF. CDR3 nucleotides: TGTGCCAGCAGTACGGGACAGGGCCACGAGCAGTACTTC.

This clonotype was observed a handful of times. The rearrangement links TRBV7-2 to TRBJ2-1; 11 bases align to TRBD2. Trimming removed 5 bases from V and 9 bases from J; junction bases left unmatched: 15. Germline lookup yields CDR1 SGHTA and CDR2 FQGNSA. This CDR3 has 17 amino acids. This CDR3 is CASSPRLAGFSGGEQFF. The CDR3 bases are TGTGCCAGCAGCCCGAGACTAGCGGGATTTTCTGGGGGTGAGCAGTTCTTC.

CDR3 nucleotide sequence: TGTGCCAGCAGCCGGCGGGCTAGCGGGGTCAACACCGGGGAGCTGTTTTTT. This encodes CASSRRASGVNTGELFF. The chain uses TRBV5-6 and TRBJ2-2; the match to TRBD2 covers 9 bases. The CDR3 is 17 residues long. Germline trimming cut 4 bases from V and 2 bases from J; bases unmatched to any gene: 9. The germline CDR1 and CDR2 sequences are SGHDT and YYEEEE.

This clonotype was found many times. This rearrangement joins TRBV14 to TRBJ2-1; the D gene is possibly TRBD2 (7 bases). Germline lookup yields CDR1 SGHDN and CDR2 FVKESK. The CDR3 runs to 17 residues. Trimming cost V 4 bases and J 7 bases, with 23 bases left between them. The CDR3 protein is CASSPGSGAGVYNEQFF. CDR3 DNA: TGTGCCAGCAGCCCCGGATCAGGGGCGGGAGTATATAATGAGCAGTTCTTC.

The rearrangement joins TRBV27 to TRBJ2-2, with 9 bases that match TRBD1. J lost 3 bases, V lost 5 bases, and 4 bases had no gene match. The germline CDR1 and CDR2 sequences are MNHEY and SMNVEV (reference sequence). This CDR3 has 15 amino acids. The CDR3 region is CASSPWTGDTGELFF. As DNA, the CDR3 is TGTGCCAGCAGTCCGTGGACAGGGGACACCGGGGAGCTGTTTTTT.

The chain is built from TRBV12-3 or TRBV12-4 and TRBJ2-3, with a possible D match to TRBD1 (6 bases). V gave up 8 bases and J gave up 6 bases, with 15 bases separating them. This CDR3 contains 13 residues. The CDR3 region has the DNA TGTGCCAGCTGGACAGACTCACTTGATACGCAGTATTTT. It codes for CASWTDSLDTQYF.

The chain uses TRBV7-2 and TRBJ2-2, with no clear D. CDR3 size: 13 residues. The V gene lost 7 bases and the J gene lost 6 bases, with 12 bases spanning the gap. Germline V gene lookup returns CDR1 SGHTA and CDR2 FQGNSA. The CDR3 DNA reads TGTGCCAGCAAATCATCTATCGCCGGGGAGCTGTTTTTT. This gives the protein CASKSSIAGELFF.

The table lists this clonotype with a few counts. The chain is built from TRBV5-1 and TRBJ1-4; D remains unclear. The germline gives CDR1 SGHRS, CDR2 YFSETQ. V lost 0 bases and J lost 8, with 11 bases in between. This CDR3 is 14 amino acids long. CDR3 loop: CASSLAQLDEKLFF. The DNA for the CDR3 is TGCGCCAGCAGCTTGGCACAGCTTGACGAAAAACTGTTTTTT.

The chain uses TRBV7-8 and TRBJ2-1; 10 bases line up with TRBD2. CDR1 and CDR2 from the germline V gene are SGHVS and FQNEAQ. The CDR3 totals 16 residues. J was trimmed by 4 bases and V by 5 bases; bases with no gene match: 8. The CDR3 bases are TGTGCCAGCAGCCCAGAGCTAGCGGGGGATTACAATGAGCAGTTCTTC. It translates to CASSPELAGDYNEQFF.

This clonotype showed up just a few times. CDR3 nucleotide sequence: TGTGCCAGCAGCCCGAGACAGGGGGCTACAGAGACCCAGTACTTC. Its protein is CASSPRQGATETQYF. J is TRBJ2-5 and V is TRBV7-8; the match to TRBD1 covers 10 bases. The CDR3 spans 15 residues. Looked up from germline, CDR1 is SGHVS and CDR2 is FQNEAQ. The J segment lost 4 bases and the V segment lost 5 bases, leaving 7 bases of the junction unmatched.

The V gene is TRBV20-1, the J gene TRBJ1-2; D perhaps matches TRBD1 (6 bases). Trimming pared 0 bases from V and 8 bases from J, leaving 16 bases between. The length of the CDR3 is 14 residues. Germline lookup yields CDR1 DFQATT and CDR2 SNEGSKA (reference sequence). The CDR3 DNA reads TGCAGTGCTAGAGATCGGGGCAGGGGAGGAGGCTACACCTTC. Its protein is CSARDRGRGGGYTF.

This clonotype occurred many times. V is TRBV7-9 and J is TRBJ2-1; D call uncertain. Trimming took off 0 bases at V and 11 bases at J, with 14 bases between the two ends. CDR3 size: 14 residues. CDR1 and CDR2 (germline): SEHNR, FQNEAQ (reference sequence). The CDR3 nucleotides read TGTGCCAGCAGCTTAGCGACATTTTTTAGACAGCAGTTCTTC. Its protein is CASSLATFFRQQFF.

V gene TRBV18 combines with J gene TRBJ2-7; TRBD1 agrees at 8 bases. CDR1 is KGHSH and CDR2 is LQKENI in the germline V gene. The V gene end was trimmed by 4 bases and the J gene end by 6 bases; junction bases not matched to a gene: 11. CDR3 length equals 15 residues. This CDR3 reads CASSRGTGLNIEQYF. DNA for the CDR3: TGTGCCAGCTCACGGGGGACAGGCCTTAATATCGAGCAGTACTTC.

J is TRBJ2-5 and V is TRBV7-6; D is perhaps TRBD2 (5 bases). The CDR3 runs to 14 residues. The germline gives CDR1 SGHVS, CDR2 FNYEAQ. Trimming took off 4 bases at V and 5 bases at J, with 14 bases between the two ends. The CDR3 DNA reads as TGTGCCAGCAGCTCGTCTCTAGCTTCGGAGACCCAGTACTTC. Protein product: CASSSSLASETQYF.

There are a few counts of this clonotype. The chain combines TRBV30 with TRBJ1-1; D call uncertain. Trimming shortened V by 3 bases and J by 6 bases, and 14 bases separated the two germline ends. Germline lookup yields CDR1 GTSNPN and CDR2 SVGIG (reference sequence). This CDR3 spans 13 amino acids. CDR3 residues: CAWRRGPRSEAFF. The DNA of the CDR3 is TGTGCCTGGAGACGGGGTCCGCGGTCTGAAGCTTTCTTT.

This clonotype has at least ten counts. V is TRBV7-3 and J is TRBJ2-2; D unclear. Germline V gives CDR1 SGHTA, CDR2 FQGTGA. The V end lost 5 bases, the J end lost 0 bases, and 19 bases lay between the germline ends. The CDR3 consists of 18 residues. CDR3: CASSPTPGRLSNTGELFF. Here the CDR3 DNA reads TGTGCCAGCAGCCCCACCCCGGGTAGGCTGTCGAACACCGGGGAGCTGTTTTTT.

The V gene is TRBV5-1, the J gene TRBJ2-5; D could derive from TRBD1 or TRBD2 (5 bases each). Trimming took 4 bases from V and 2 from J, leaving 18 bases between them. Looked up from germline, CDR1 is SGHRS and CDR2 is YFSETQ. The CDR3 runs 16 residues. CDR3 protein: CASSPTLGRTQETQYF. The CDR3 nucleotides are TGCGCCAGCAGCCCCACCCTGGGACGGACTCAAGAGACCCAGTACTTC.

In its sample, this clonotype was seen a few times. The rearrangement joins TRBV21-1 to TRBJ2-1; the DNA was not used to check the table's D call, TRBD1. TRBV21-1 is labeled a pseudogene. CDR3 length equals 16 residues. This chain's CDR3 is CASSILEQGAYNEQFF. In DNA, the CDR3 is TGTGCCAGCAGCATATTGGAACAGGGGGCCTACAATGAGCAGTTCTTC.

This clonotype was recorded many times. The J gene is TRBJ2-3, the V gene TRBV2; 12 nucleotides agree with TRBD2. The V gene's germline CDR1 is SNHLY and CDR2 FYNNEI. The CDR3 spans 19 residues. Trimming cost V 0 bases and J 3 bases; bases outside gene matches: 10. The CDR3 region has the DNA TGTGCCAGCAGTGAAGCGGCCCTTTCTAGCGGGGGGGCGACAGATACGCAGTATTTT. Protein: CASSEAALSSGGATDTQYF.

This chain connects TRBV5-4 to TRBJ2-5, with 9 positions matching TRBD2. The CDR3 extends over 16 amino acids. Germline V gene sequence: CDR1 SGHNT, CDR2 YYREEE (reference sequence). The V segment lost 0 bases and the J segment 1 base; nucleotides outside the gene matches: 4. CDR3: CASSLGSGGSQETQYF. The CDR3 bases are TGTGCCAGCAGCTTGGGAAGCGGGGGGTCCCAAGAGACCCAGTACTTC.

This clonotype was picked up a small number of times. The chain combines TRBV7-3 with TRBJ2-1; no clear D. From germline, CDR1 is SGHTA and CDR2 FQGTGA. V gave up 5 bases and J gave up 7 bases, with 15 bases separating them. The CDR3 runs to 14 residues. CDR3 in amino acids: CASSPSSLGNEQFF. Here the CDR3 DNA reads TGTGCCAGCAGCCCGTCGAGCCTAGGAAATGAGCAGTTCTTC.